Listed here are 22 T cell receptor beta chains from one sample, sequenced in a study of blood T cells in healthy people across ages (dated by TCRdb to about 2015). The receptor library was made with 5' RACE. The data were produced on an Illumina HiSeq 2500. A second PCR of roughly 7 to 11 cycles was performed with a sample-barcoded 5' primer and a J-beta primer mix. The public reads were quality trimmed at Q25 with fastp and then assembled into clones with MiXCR by TCRdb, keeping productive beta chains. Each entry merges the rows of one CDR3 protein and shows their most common DNA and genes. The sample records hundreds of thousands of distinct CDR3 sequences, about 20% of which are singletons. The ten largest clones capture less than 25% of the sample. The sample comprised blood. The receptors originated from a man between 70 and 80 years old in good health.

This clonotype showed up many times. CDR3 sequence: CASSQRLGELFF. The CDR3, as DNA: TGCGCCAGCAGCCAAAGGCTCGGGGAGCTGTTTTTT. The chain couples TRBV4-3 to TRBJ2-2; D is unclear. The germline V and J ends were trimmed by 2 bases and 7 bases, with 5 bases remaining between them. The CDR3 consists of 12 residues. The germline V gene encodes CDR1 LGHNA and CDR2 YSLEER.

This sequence joins TRBV5-1 and TRBJ1-1; 7 bases agree with TRBD1. In germline, CDR1 is SGHRS, CDR2 YFSETQ. This CDR3 region has 14 residues. The junction had 4 bases not matched to a gene; V was cut back by 4 bases and J by 1 base. In DNA, the CDR3 is TGCGCCAGCAGCACGTACAGGGGGAACACTGAAGCTTTCTTT. It is translated as CASSTYRGNTEAFF.

This chain links TRBV6-1 with TRBJ2-5; no clear D gene. The CDR3 loop spans 15 amino acids. CDR1 is MNHNS, CDR2 SASEGT, per germline. V was pared by 0 bases and J by 4 bases, with 12 bases between. CDR3 protein: CASSEAMGRSETQYF. Here the CDR3 DNA reads TGTGCCAGCAGTGAAGCGATGGGCAGATCAGAGACCCAGTACTTC.

The genes are TRBV20-1 and TRBJ2-7; 11 bases are shared with TRBD2. Per the germline V gene, CDR1 is DFQATT and CDR2 is SNEGSKA (reference sequence). Trimming at V came to 3 bases and at J to 2 bases, leaving 6 bases not matched to a gene. This CDR3 has 15 amino acids. In DNA, the CDR3 is TGCAGTGCTAGGGCAGGGACTAGCGGCACCTACGAGCAGTACGTC. This translates into CSARAGTSGTYEQYV.

The rearrangement links TRBV12-3 or TRBV12-4 to TRBJ2-1; 8 positions agree with TRBD2. The CDR3 spans 13 residues. Losses at the gene ends were 7 bases for V and 6 bases for J; bases not matched to a gene: 5. The CDR3 here is CASTYSGVNEQFF. As DNA, the CDR3 is TGTGCCAGCACGTATAGCGGGGTCAATGAGCAGTTCTTC.

The gene calls are TRBV12-3 or TRBV12-4 and TRBJ1-4, with D uncertain. This CDR3 is 14 amino acids long. V lost 7 bases and J 0 bases, leaving 9 bases between the germline ends. The CDR3 sequence is CASTRIATNEKLFF. The CDR3 DNA reads TGTGCCAGCACTCGGATAGCAACTAATGAAAAACTGTTTTTT.

This clonotype was observed a few times. The V gene is TRBV6-6, the J gene TRBJ1-2; D is undetermined. The CDR3 has 12 amino acids. Trimming left V 2 bases short and J 8 bases short, with 9 bases between. Germline CDR1 reads MNHNY; CDR2 reads SVGAGI (reference sequence). The CDR3 is CASSYDVGGYTF. The CDR3 DNA reads TGTGCCAGCAGTTACGACGTCGGCGGCTACACCTTC.

This chain uses TRBV2 with TRBJ1-6; a weak D match, TRBD1 (5 bases). V was pared by 4 bases and J by 3 bases, with 10 bases between. Germline V gene lookup returns CDR1 SNHLY and CDR2 FYNNEI. The CDR3 runs 15 residues. As DNA, the CDR3 is TGTGCCAGCAGTGGCGAGACAGACTATAATTCACCCCTCCACTTT. The encoded protein is CASSGETDYNSPLHF.

The gene calls are TRBV7-2 and TRBJ2-1; D may be TRBD2 (6 bases). The CDR3 length is 15 residues. The germline V and J ends were trimmed by 5 bases and 8 bases, with 19 bases remaining between them. Per germline, CDR1 SGHTA and CDR2 FQGNSA. The CDR3 region has the DNA TGTGCCAGCAGCACCACGGGACTGTCGTTGGATGAGCAGTTCTTC. Encoded protein: CASSTTGLSLDEQFF.

The genes are TRBV20-1 and TRBJ2-3; D is tentatively TRBD1 or TRBD2 (5 bases each). The CDR3 runs 17 residues. Germline CDR1 and CDR2: DFQATT and SNEGSKA (reference sequence). Between the trimmed V and J ends, which lost 0 bases and 3 bases, there was a span of 19 bases. CDR3 sequence: CSARDLTSPGRTDTQYF. The CDR3 nucleotides read TGCAGTGCTAGAGATCTAACCAGCCCGGGGCGTACAGATACGCAGTATTTT.

This clonotype was recorded at least ten times. V is TRBV15 and J is TRBJ2-3; 7 bases agree with TRBD1. Germline trimming cut 8 bases from V and 3 bases from J; bases unmatched to any gene: 8. Germline CDR1 LNHNV, CDR2 YYDKDF (reference sequence). The CDR3 is 14 residues long. The CDR3 sequence is CATLRDSATDTQYF. In DNA form, the CDR3 reads TGTGCCACCCTACGGGACAGCGCAACAGATACGCAGTATTTT.

This clonotype was recorded a few times. The V call is TRBV12-3 or TRBV12-4, the J call TRBJ2-3, with D perhaps being TRBD1 or TRBD2 (5 bases each). Trimming removed 4 bases at V and 4 bases at J, with 9 bases between. The length of the CDR3 is 13 residues. Here the CDR3 reads CASSYRGADTQYF. The CDR3, as DNA: TGTGCCAGCAGTTACCGAGGGGCAGATACGCAGTATTTT.

The chain employs TRBV7-8 and TRBJ2-3; possible D gene TRBD1, 6 bases. CDR1 and CDR2 (germline): SGHVS, FQNEAQ. V lost 7 bases to trimming and J lost 0 bases, with 11 bases between them. The CDR3 loop spans 14 amino acids. The CDR3 region has the DNA TGTGCCAGCACAACAGGGAGAAGCACAGATACGCAGTATTTT. Its translation: CASTTGRSTDTQYF.

This chain connects TRBV13 to TRBJ1-2; D gene uncertain. This CDR3 comprises 14 residues. The germline CDR1 and CDR2 sequences are PRHDT and FYEKMQ (reference sequence). V was cut by 5 bases and J by 10 bases, with 20 bases left in between. The chain's CDR3 is CASSRAGYSTPYTF. In nucleotides, the CDR3 is TGTGCCAGCAGCCGGGCGGGGTATTCGACTCCCTACACCTTC.

This chain links TRBV12-3 or TRBV12-4 with TRBJ2-2; no clear D gene. Trimming stripped 3 bases from V and 4 bases from J, with 3 bases between. This CDR3 region has 12 residues. CDR3 sequence (DNA): TGTGCCAGCAGTTTTTTCACCGGGGAGCTGTTTTTT. Translated: CASSFFTGELFF.

The V and J genes are TRBV29-1 and TRBJ2-1, with TRBD2 identical over 14 bases. CDR1 and CDR2 from the germline V gene are SQVTM and ANQGSEA. The V and J ends lost 4 bases and 9 bases, in that order; junction bases with no gene match: 5. This CDR3 contains 14 residues. The CDR3 protein is CSVAQGLAGGEQFF. Here the CDR3 DNA reads TGCAGCGTTGCCCAAGGACTAGCGGGAGGTGAGCAGTTCTTC.

The chain carries TRBV6-5 and TRBJ2-6; no clear D gene. The length of the CDR3 is 15 residues. V was cut by 2 bases and J by 0 bases, with 5 bases left in between. CDR1 is MNHEY and CDR2 is SVGAGI in the germline V gene. The CDR3 region is CASSYEFSGANVLTF. CDR3 DNA: TGTGCCAGCAGTTACGAGTTCTCTGGGGCCAACGTCCTGACTTTC.

The table lists this clonotype with many counts. The chain couples TRBV5-1 to TRBJ1-2; 7 nucleotides match TRBD1. This CDR3 has 15 amino acids. The V and J ends lost 1 base and 6 bases, in that order; junction bases with no gene match: 9. In germline, CDR1 is SGHRS, CDR2 YFSETQ. CDR3 sequence: CASSLWTNRGDGYTF. DNA for the CDR3: TGCGCCAGCAGCTTGTGGACTAACAGGGGAGATGGCTACACCTTC. Full variable domain (remainder filled in from reference TRBV5-1 and TRBJ1-2): KAGVTQTPRYLIKTRGQQVTLSCSPISGHRSVSWYQQTPGQGLQFLFEYFSETQRNKGNFPGRFSGRQFSNSRSEMNVSTLELGDSALYLCASSLWTNRGDGYTFGSGTRLTVV.

Ten or more counts support this clonotype. The chain employs TRBV20-1 and TRBJ1-5; no firm D call. Germline V gives CDR1 DFQATT, CDR2 SNEGSKA (reference sequence). The CDR3 is made up of 13 amino acids. The V and J ends lost 6 bases and 0 bases respectively, with 9 bases between them. CDR3 nucleotides: TGCAGTGCCATCAGGAATAGCAATCAGCCCCAGCATTTT. It specifies CSAIRNSNQPQHF.

This chain links TRBV7-2 with TRBJ2-1, with a weak D call TRBD1 (6 bases). This CDR3 has 13 residues. V was pared by 2 bases and J by 8 bases, with 10 bases between. Germline V gives CDR1 SGHTA, CDR2 FQGNSA. The CDR3 loop reads CASSLLQGDEQFF. In DNA, the CDR3 is TGTGCCAGCAGCTTATTACAGGGTGATGAGCAGTTCTTC.

J is TRBJ2-1 and V is TRBV25-1; 12 nucleotides align to TRBD1. The J call may be incorrect, as the DNA end agrees better with TRBJ2-7. CDR1 MGHDK and CDR2 SYGVNS come from the germline V gene. The CDR3 sequence is 15 residues long. The CDR3 sequence: CASSQTGTGGNEQYF. The CDR3 bases are TGTGCCAGCAGCCAAACCGGGACAGGGGGCAACGAGCAGTACTTC.

This clonotype was counted only a few times. The rearrangement uses TRBV5-1 and TRBJ2-5; D possibly corresponds to TRBD2 (6 bases). The J call may be in error: the DNA end matches TRBJ2-1 better. The CDR3 covers 14 residues. The germline V gene encodes CDR1 SGHRS and CDR2 YFSETQ. CDR3 protein: CASSSDGTLNEQFF. The CDR3 coding sequence is TGCGCCAGCAGCTCGGACGGGACTTTGAATGAGCAGTTCTTC.